This is a list of T cell receptor beta chains from one sample in a study of cytomegalovirus exposure and HLA in healthy donors. The assay was immunoSEQ multiplex PCR, and TCRdb's table has in-frame clones only and misses some. The table includes 200,000 to 250,000 clones, roughly 84% detected once. What was sequenced was PBMCs. All receptors come from a woman aged 18-29 years in good health and CMV-seropositive. CDR3s include the opening cysteine and the closing phenylalanine or tryptophan. A D gene is named only where the DNA matches it firmly. Size is stated for part of the rows, as once, few or many counts, or as a class when the clone is expanded.

V	size	J	D	CDR3	DNA
TRBV28	once	TRBJ1-1	.	CATTDRLNTEAFF	TGTGCCACCACGGACAGATTGAACACTGAAGCTTTCTTT
TRBV2	.	TRBJ1-1	.	CASRDTNTEAFF	TGTGCCAGCAGAGACACGAACACTGAAGCTTTCTTT
TRBV5-6	.	TRBJ1-1	.	CASSLRGPEAFF	TGTGCCAGCAGCTTGAGGGGCCCTGAAGCTTTCTTT
TRBV4-1	.	TRBJ1-5	TRBD1	CASSQVQGVGNQPQHF	TGCGCCAGCAGCCAAGTCCAGGGGGTAGGCAATCAGCCCCAGCATTTT
TRBV5-1	.	TRBJ2-5	.	CASSLGEQETQYF	TGCGCCAGCAGCTTGGGCGAACAAGAGACCCAGTACTTC
TRBV6-5	once	TRBJ1-4	TRBD1	CASSLTGRQEKLFF	TGTGCCAGCAGTCTGACAGGGAGGCAGGAAAAACTGTTTTTT
TRBV6-5	.	TRBJ1-1	.	CASSYGQGTNTEAFF	TGTGCCAGCAGTTACGGCCAGGGAACGAACACTGAAGCTTTCTTT
TRBV30	.	TRBJ2-3	.	CAWRRQGSTDTQYF	TGTGCCTGGAGGAGGCAGGGTAGCACAGATACGCAGTATTTT
TRBV2	.	TRBJ1-4	.	CASRAETNEKLFF	TGTGCCAGCAGAGCCGAAACTAATGAAAAACTGTTTTTT
TRBV28	.	TRBJ1-2	.	CASSRTRRENYGYTF	TGTGCCAGCAGTCGGACAAGGAGGGAGAACTATGGCTACACCTTC
TRBV5-5	once	TRBJ2-6	.	CASSTYPPGANVLTF	TGTGCCAGCAGCACATACCCCCCGGGGGCCAACGTCCTGACTTTC
TRBV6-5	.	TRBJ1-1	TRBD1	CASRGWTGGITEAFF	TGTGCCAGCAGAGGTTGGACAGGGGGCATCACTGAAGCTTTCTTT
TRBV4-2	.	TRBJ2-3	.	CASSQGTYTDTQYF	TGTGCCAGCAGCCAAGGGACTTATACAGATACGCAGTATTTT
TRBV27	.	TRBJ2-2	.	CASSPGAVPGELFF	TGTGCCAGCAGTCCAGGGGCAGTTCCCGGGGAGCTGTTTTTT
TRBV5-1	.	TRBJ2-1	TRBD2	CASSFGTSGTIYNEQFF	TGCGCCAGCAGCTTCGGGACTAGCGGGACTATCTACAATGAGCAGTTCTTC
TRBV27	.	TRBJ2-2	.	CASTAGTTNTGELFF	TGTGCCAGCACCGCCGGGACAACGAACACCGGGGAGCTGTTTTTT
TRBV29-1	.	TRBJ2-1	TRBD1	CSGGQGGSYNEQFF	TGCAGCGGGGGACAGGGGGGGTCCTACAATGAGCAGTTCTTC
TRBV18	.	TRBJ1-2	TRBD1	CASSPVTGRANYGYTF	TGTGCCAGCTCACCAGTGACAGGGCGGGCTAACTATGGCTACACCTTC
TRBV27	.	TRBJ2-1	.	CASSLTGSTNNEQFF	TGTGCCAGCAGTTTAACTGGGAGTACGAACAATGAGCAGTTCTTC
TRBV5-1	once	TRBJ2-3	.	CASSEQGIDTQYF	TGCGCCAGCAGCGAGCAGGGGATAGATACGCAGTATTTT
TRBV5-5	.	TRBJ2-5	TRBD1	CASSMGQGEPETQYF	TGTGCCAGCAGCATGGGACAGGGGGAACCAGAGACCCAGTACTTC
TRBV27	.	TRBJ2-2	.	CASSIQGDTGELFF	TGTGCCAGCAGTATACAGGGAGACACCGGGGAGCTGTTTTTT
TRBV19	.	TRBJ2-2	.	CASRSGTITGELFF	TGTGCCAGTAGATCGGGGACAATCACCGGGGAGCTGTTTTTT
TRBV11-3	.	TRBJ1-2	.	CASSLDRGQVEGYGYTF	TGTGCCAGCAGCTTAGATAGGGGCCAGGTGGAAGGGTATGGCTACACCTTC
TRBV2	.	TRBJ2-1	.	CASSEAFTGNEQFF	TGTGCCAGCAGTGAGGCGTTCACCGGGAATGAGCAGTTCTTC
TRBV5-1	few	TRBJ2-7	TRBD2	CASSSGRTNEQYF	TGCGCCAGCAGTAGCGGGAGGACCAACGAGCAGTACTTC
TRBV7-9	.	TRBJ2-1	TRBD1	CASSLAGSWDRDNEQFF	TGTGCCAGCAGCTTAGCAGGAAGCTGGGACAGGGACAATGAGCAGTTCTTC
TRBV6-6	.	TRBJ1-5	TRBD1	CASSYRTGGQPQHF	TGTGCCAGCAGTTACCGGACAGGGGGTCAGCCCCAGCATTTT
TRBV28	.	TRBJ2-1	.	CASSFNRFPRQFF	TGTGCCAGCAGTTTCAACCGCTTCCCGCGGCAGTTCTTC
TRBV11-1	.	TRBJ2-7	.	CASSSTGSSYEQYF	TGTGCCAGCAGCTCGACAGGAAGCTCCTACGAGCAGTACTTC
TRBV5-4	.	TRBJ2-7	TRBD2	CASSAGDSVEQYF	TGTGCCAGCAGCGCGGGAGACAGTGTCGAGCAGTACTTC
TRBV29-1	.	TRBJ2-2	.	CSVFDRANTGELFF	TGCAGCGTTTTTGACAGAGCGAACACCGGGGAGCTGTTTTTT
TRBV9	.	TRBJ2-1	TRBD2	CASSAGLATYNEQFF	TGTGCCAGCAGCGCAGGACTAGCGACCTACAATGAGCAGTTCTTC
TRBV9	.	TRBJ2-4	TRBD1	CASSGQGTIQYF	TGTGCCAGCAGCGGACAGGGTACCATTCAGTACTTC
TRBV4-2	once	TRBJ2-7	.	CASSLETTNSYEQYF	TGTGCCAGCAGCCTTGAGACCACTAACTCCTACGAGCAGTACTTC
TRBV5-1	.	TRBJ2-5	.	CASRFEETQYF	TGCGCCAGCAGATTTGAGGAGACCCAGTACTTC
TRBV28	.	TRBJ1-1	.	CASRKGDTEAFF	TGTGCCAGCAGGAAAGGGGACACTGAAGCTTTCTTT
TRBV2	.	TRBJ2-3	TRBD1	CASSFRQGASTSTDTQYF	TGTGCCAGCAGTTTTAGACAGGGTGCAAGTACGAGCACAGATACGCAGTATTTT
TRBV5-1	.	TRBJ1-2	.	CASSVTSQQGYTF	TGCGCCAGCAGCGTAACAAGTCAACAGGGCTACACCTTC
TRBV19	.	TRBJ2-5	.	CASSLQGVWETQYF	TGTGCCAGTAGTCTACAGGGAGTGTGGGAGACCCAGTACTTC
TRBV10-1	.	TRBJ2-7	TRBD1	CASSALTGDEQYF	TGCGCCAGCAGCGCGTTGACAGGGGACGAGCAGTACTTC
TRBV6-1	.	TRBJ2-2	TRBD2	CASVSGTNTGELFF	TGTGCCAGCGTGAGCGGGACGAACACCGGGGAGCTGTTTTTT
TRBV6-6	.	TRBJ1-1	.	CASGRVGEAFF	TGTGCCAGCGGCAGGGTAGGCGAAGCTTTCTTT